These T cell receptor beta chains were read from a single sample in a study of cytomegalovirus exposure and HLA in healthy donors. The assay was immunoSEQ multiplex PCR, and TCRdb's table has in-frame clones only and misses some. The table includes 58,000 or so clones, around 68% detected once. Sequencing input: PBMCs. The receptors here all came from a man in his fifties in good health and CMV-seropositive. CDR3s include the opening cysteine and the closing phenylalanine or tryptophan. Fields, in order: D gene, V gene, J gene, clone size, CDR3 protein, CDR3 DNA. The D gene is left open where the match is weak. Expanded clones are given a class, and other clones once, few, many or no size at all.

d_call: -; v_call: TRBV27; j_call: TRBJ2-5; clone_size: -; cdr3_aa: CASSHRVRETQYF; cdr3_nt: TGTGCCAGCAGCCACAGGGTACGGGAGACCCAGTACTTC
d_call: -; v_call: TRBV6-1; j_call: TRBJ1-2; clone_size: -; cdr3_aa: CASSENKNYGYTF; cdr3_nt: TGTGCCAGCAGTGAGAACAAAAACTATGGCTACACCTTC
d_call: -; v_call: TRBV28; j_call: TRBJ2-3; clone_size: -; cdr3_aa: CASSLPGNTDTQYF; cdr3_nt: TGTGCCAGCAGTTTACCGGGGAACACAGATACGCAGTATTTT
d_call: TRBD2; v_call: TRBV7-7; j_call: TRBJ2-5; clone_size: -; cdr3_aa: CASSRGTSYQETQYF; cdr3_nt: TGTGCCAGCAGCCGTGGGACTAGCTACCAAGAGACCCAGTACTTC
d_call: -; v_call: TRBV6-5; j_call: TRBJ2-7; clone_size: -; cdr3_aa: CASSYSSEQYF; cdr3_nt: TGTGCCAGCAGTTATTCTTCCGAGCAGTACTTC
d_call: -; v_call: TRBV29-1; j_call: TRBJ1-2; clone_size: -; cdr3_aa: CSVETGYGYGYTF; cdr3_nt: TGCAGCGTTGAGACGGGGTATGGCTATGGCTACACCTTC
d_call: -; v_call: TRBV12-5; j_call: TRBJ1-1; clone_size: -; cdr3_aa: CGTAHDTEAFF; cdr3_nt: TGCGGAACAGCCCATGACACTGAAGCTTTCTTT
d_call: -; v_call: TRBV27; j_call: TRBJ1-5; clone_size: -; cdr3_aa: CASSPYQGQGIQPQHF; cdr3_nt: TGTGCCAGCAGTCCCTACCAGGGGCAGGGAATTCAGCCCCAGCATTTT
d_call: TRBD1; v_call: TRBV27; j_call: TRBJ2-7; clone_size: -; cdr3_aa: CASSSRTGYYEQYF; cdr3_nt: TGTGCCAGCAGTTCCCGGACAGGATACTACGAGCAGTACTTC
d_call: TRBD2; v_call: TRBV27; j_call: TRBJ2-3; clone_size: few; cdr3_aa: CASSFTSGRASYDTQYF; cdr3_nt: TGTGCCAGCAGTTTTACTAGCGGGAGGGCCTCTTACGATACGCAGTATTTT
d_call: TRBD1; v_call: TRBV2; j_call: TRBJ2-2; clone_size: -; cdr3_aa: CASKGASTGGELFF; cdr3_nt: TGTGCCAGCAAGGGGGCGTCTACGGGCGGGGAGCTGTTTTTT
d_call: TRBD1; v_call: TRBV5-6; j_call: TRBJ1-3; clone_size: few; cdr3_aa: CASSNLRDRISGNTIYF; cdr3_nt: TGTGCCAGCAGCAACCTAAGGGACAGGATCTCTGGAAACACCATATATTTT
d_call: -; v_call: TRBV7-2; j_call: TRBJ1-2; clone_size: -; cdr3_aa: CASSPDRRGYGYTF; cdr3_nt: TGTGCCAGCAGCCCCGATCGCAGGGGCTATGGCTACACCTTC
d_call: -; v_call: TRBV10-1; j_call: TRBJ2-2; clone_size: -; cdr3_aa: CASSPGPLNTGELFF; cdr3_nt: TGCGCCAGCAGCCCTGGCCCCTTGAACACCGGGGAGCTGTTTTTT
d_call: -; v_call: TRBV7-9; j_call: TRBJ2-7; clone_size: -; cdr3_aa: CASSLEGGIKYF; cdr3_nt: TGTGCCAGCAGCTTAGAAGGCGGGATAAAGTACTTC
d_call: TRBD1; v_call: TRBV18; j_call: TRBJ1-6; clone_size: few; cdr3_aa: CASSPGQVWGPLHF; cdr3_nt: TGTGCCAGCTCACCAGGACAGGTTTGGGGACCCCTCCACTTT
d_call: -; v_call: TRBV4-2; j_call: TRBJ2-7; clone_size: -; cdr3_aa: CASSQGQGGSYEQYF; cdr3_nt: TGTGCCAGCAGCCAAGGGCAGGGGGGCTCCTACGAGCAGTACTTC
d_call: TRBD2; v_call: TRBV4-1; j_call: TRBJ2-7; clone_size: few; cdr3_aa: CASSQTWGGAYEQYF; cdr3_nt: TGCGCCAGCAGCCAGACCTGGGGAGGGGCCTACGAGCAGTACTTC
d_call: -; v_call: TRBV5-1; j_call: TRBJ1-1; clone_size: -; cdr3_aa: CASSLRTGGANTEAFF; cdr3_nt: TGCGCCAGCAGCTTGCGTACGGGTGGAGCGAACACTGAAGCTTTCTTT
d_call: -; v_call: TRBV5-1; j_call: TRBJ2-1; clone_size: -; cdr3_aa: CASSHGESEQFF; cdr3_nt: TGCGCCAGCAGTCATGGGGAGAGTGAGCAGTTCTTC
d_call: TRBD1; v_call: TRBV6-1; j_call: TRBJ2-1; clone_size: few; cdr3_aa: CASTLDRGFNNEQFF; cdr3_nt: TGTGCCAGCACCTTGGACAGGGGTTTTAACAATGAGCAGTTCTTC
d_call: TRBD1; v_call: TRBV7-3; j_call: TRBJ1-1; clone_size: -; cdr3_aa: CASSLRQGNTEAFF; cdr3_nt: TGTGCCAGCAGCTTAAGACAGGGTAACACTGAAGCTTTCTTT
d_call: TRBD1; v_call: TRBV5-1; j_call: TRBJ2-7; clone_size: once; cdr3_aa: CASSLGDREENEQYF; cdr3_nt: TGCGCCAGCAGCTTGGGGGACAGGGAAGAGAACGAGCAGTACTTC
d_call: -; v_call: TRBV5-6; j_call: TRBJ1-1; clone_size: few; cdr3_aa: CASSFTGALDNTEAFF; cdr3_nt: TGTGCCAGCAGCTTCACGGGAGCCCTAGACAACACTGAAGCTTTCTTT
d_call: -; v_call: TRBV5-1; j_call: TRBJ1-1; clone_size: -; cdr3_aa: CASSLESDTEAFF; cdr3_nt: TGCGCCAGCAGCTTGGAGAGTGACACTGAAGCTTTCTTT
d_call: -; v_call: TRBV2; j_call: TRBJ2-6; clone_size: few; cdr3_aa: CASSDPGRGANVLTF; cdr3_nt: TGTGCCAGCAGCGATCCAGGCCGCGGGGCCAACGTCCTGACTTTC
d_call: -; v_call: TRBV29-1; j_call: TRBJ2-1; clone_size: -; cdr3_aa: CSAPGYGGIYNEQFF; cdr3_nt: TGCAGCGCCCCTGGCTACGGGGGAATATACAATGAGCAGTTCTTC
d_call: -; v_call: TRBV6-1; j_call: TRBJ2-7; clone_size: -; cdr3_aa: CASSEATGRSSYEQYF; cdr3_nt: TGTGCCAGCAGTGAAGCGACAGGGAGGAGCTCCTACGAGCAGTACTTC
d_call: -; v_call: TRBV5-1; j_call: TRBJ1-1; clone_size: once; cdr3_aa: CASSLDGKAFF; cdr3_nt: TGCGCCAGCAGCTTGGACGGGAAAGCTTTCTTT
d_call: TRBD1; v_call: TRBV11-2; j_call: TRBJ2-5; clone_size: many; cdr3_aa: CASTHEGQGIQETQYF; cdr3_nt: TGTGCCAGCACCCATGAGGGACAGGGTATCCAAGAGACCCAGTACTTC
d_call: -; v_call: TRBV18; j_call: TRBJ1-5; clone_size: once; cdr3_aa: CASSPSGENQPQHF; cdr3_nt: TGTGCCAGCTCACCTTCAGGGGAAAATCAGCCCCAGCATTTT
d_call: -; v_call: TRBV7-9; j_call: TRBJ2-5; clone_size: -; cdr3_aa: CASRRGEYQETQYF; cdr3_nt: TGTGCCAGCAGGCGGGGAGAATACCAAGAGACCCAGTACTTC
d_call: TRBD1; v_call: TRBV10-3; j_call: TRBJ2-5; clone_size: -; cdr3_aa: CATGTGDETQYF; cdr3_nt: TGTGCCACAGGGACAGGTGATGAGACCCAGTACTTC
d_call: -; v_call: TRBV2; j_call: TRBJ2-3; clone_size: few; cdr3_aa: CASKRERDTQYF; cdr3_nt: TGTGCCAGCAAAAGGGAGCGAGATACGCAGTATTTT
d_call: TRBD2; v_call: TRBV5-6; j_call: TRBJ2-1; clone_size: -; cdr3_aa: CASSRTTPLSGGSYNEQFF; cdr3_nt: TGTGCCAGCAGCCGAACAACCCCATTATCGGGGGGCTCCTACAATGAGCAGTTCTTC
d_call: TRBD2; v_call: TRBV4-1; j_call: TRBJ2-3; clone_size: -; cdr3_aa: CASSLKREYTDTQYF; cdr3_nt: TGCGCCAGCAGTCTAAAGCGGGAGTATACAGATACGCAGTATTTT
d_call: TRBD1; v_call: TRBV12-5; j_call: TRBJ2-2; clone_size: -; cdr3_aa: CASGSGQGNTGELFF; cdr3_nt: TGTGCTAGTGGTTCCGGACAGGGGAACACCGGGGAGCTGTTTTTT
d_call: TRBD1; v_call: TRBV14; j_call: TRBJ2-3; clone_size: few; cdr3_aa: CASSLIGTGYRDTQYF; cdr3_nt: TGTGCCAGCAGCCTGATCGGGACAGGGTACAGGGATACGCAGTATTTT
d_call: TRBD2; v_call: TRBV28; j_call: TRBJ2-3; clone_size: few; cdr3_aa: CASASGGTDTQYF; cdr3_nt: TGTGCCAGCGCCTCGGGAGGGACAGATACGCAGTATTTT
d_call: -; v_call: TRBV18; j_call: TRBJ1-5; clone_size: -; cdr3_aa: CASSPREAGRGFGNQPQHF; cdr3_nt: TGTGCCAGCTCACCACGAGAAGCGGGAAGGGGTTTTGGCAATCAGCCCCAGCATTTT
d_call: TRBD1; v_call: TRBV2; j_call: TRBJ1-3; clone_size: few; cdr3_aa: CASTTGTGAGNTIYF; cdr3_nt: TGTGCCAGCACCACAGGGACAGGTGCTGGAAACACCATATATTTT
d_call: -; v_call: TRBV6-1; j_call: TRBJ1-4; clone_size: once; cdr3_aa: CASSERGSGEKLFF; cdr3_nt: TGTGCCAGCAGTGAGAGGGGGTCAGGTGAAAAACTGTTTTTT
d_call: -; v_call: TRBV10-2; j_call: TRBJ1-6; clone_size: -; cdr3_aa: CASTRLGADSPLHF; cdr3_nt: TGCGCCAGCACCCGACTGGGAGCCGATTCACCCCTCCACTTT
d_call: -; v_call: TRBV30; j_call: TRBJ2-7; clone_size: -; cdr3_aa: CAWSESPQGEQYF; cdr3_nt: TGTGCCTGGAGTGAATCCCCCCAGGGCGAGCAGTACTTC
d_call: TRBD2; v_call: TRBV29-1; j_call: TRBJ2-3; clone_size: -; cdr3_aa: CSVEGTNADTQYF; cdr3_nt: TGCAGCGTGGAGGGGACTAACGCCGACACGCAGTATTTT
d_call: TRBD2; v_call: TRBV10-1; j_call: TRBJ2-3; clone_size: once; cdr3_aa: CASSAGGRGARDTQYF; cdr3_nt: TGCGCCAGCAGTGCAGGCGGGCGGGGGGCACGAGATACGCAGTATTTT
d_call: TRBD2; v_call: TRBV29-1; j_call: TRBJ2-1; clone_size: few; cdr3_aa: CSVGSSGSSNEQFF; cdr3_nt: TGCAGCGTTGGCTCTAGCGGGAGTAGCAATGAGCAGTTCTTC
d_call: TRBD1; v_call: TRBV15; j_call: TRBJ2-7; clone_size: few; cdr3_aa: CATSARDRDHEQYF; cdr3_nt: TGTGCCACCAGCGCCCGGGACAGGGACCACGAGCAGTACTTC